The 31 T cell receptor beta chains in this list originate from one sample, sequenced in a study of blood T cell repertoires in COVID-19. TCRdb keeps only in-frame clones here, not all; method: immunoSEQ multiplex PCR. Among around 330,000 clones listed, 87% were seen once. The sequenced material came from PBMCs or T cells enriched from blood (not recorded which). The source of these receptors is a woman under 30 who had recovered from COVID-19.

This clone was recorded only once. The CDR3 nucleotides are TGTGCCAGCTATCGGGGTTCGACTAATGAAAAACTGTTTTTT. This translates into CASYRGSTNEKLFF. The rearrangement joins TRBV2 to TRBJ1-4, with unresolved D. Deletions cut 8 bases from V and 2 bases from J, with 12 bases between. Per germline, CDR1 SNHLY and CDR2 FYNNEI. This CDR3 contains 14 residues. Full variable domain (outside the CDR3, taken from reference TRBV2 and TRBJ1-4): EPEVTQTPSHQVTQMGQEVILRCVPISNHLYFYWYRQILGQKVEFLVSFYNNEISEKSEIFDDQFSVERPDGSNFTLKIRSTKLEDSAMYFCASYRGSTNEKLFFGSGTQLSVL.

The chain combines TRBV7-2 with TRBJ2-2; 7 nucleotides agree with TRBD1. The V gene's germline CDR1 is SGHTA and CDR2 FQGNSA. The CDR3 is 18 residues long. Trimming cost V 2 bases and J 2 bases; bases outside gene matches: 11. CDR3 residues: CASSLRGTGTANTGELFF. As DNA, the CDR3 is TGTGCCAGCAGCTTAAGGGGGACCGGGACAGCAAACACCGGGGAGCTGTTTTTT.

The table lists this clone with a few counts. The chain couples TRBV7-8 to TRBJ1-1; D is possibly TRBD1 (6 bases). This CDR3 is built from 13 residues. V was trimmed by 4 bases and J by 6 bases, leaving 12 bases between them. Germline assignment: CDR1 SGHVS and CDR2 FQNEAQ. In DNA, the CDR3 is TGTGCCAGCAGCTACCAGGGGTTGTCTGAAGCTTTCTTT. As protein: CASSYQGLSEAFF.

This sequence joins TRBV7-9 and TRBJ2-3; D is perhaps TRBD2 (7 bases). This CDR3 has 15 residues. Looked up from germline, CDR1 is SEHNR and CDR2 is FQNEAQ (reference sequence). The V gene lost 6 bases and the J gene lost 7 bases, with 20 bases spanning the gap. The CDR3 sequence is CASSSMGGRGNTQYF. The CDR3 DNA follows: TGTGCCAGCAGTTCTATGGGGGGGCGAGGAAATACGCAGTATTTT.

This rearrangement joins TRBV5-1 to TRBJ1-4; TRBD1 agrees at 7 bases. The germline V gene encodes CDR1 SGHRS and CDR2 YFSETQ. V trimming: 6 bases; J trimming: 5 bases; junction bases outside the gene matches: 13. The CDR3 covers 16 residues. This CDR3 reads CASKRVFQGENEKLFF. The CDR3 nucleotides are TGCGCCAGCAAAAGAGTGTTCCAGGGGGAGAATGAAAAACTGTTTTTT.

This clone occurred once. This rearrangement joins TRBV7-9 to TRBJ1-3, with D uncertain. This CDR3 contains 13 residues. Germline values: CDR1 SEHNR, CDR2 FQNEAQ (reference sequence). V was pared by 5 bases and J by 0 bases, with 5 bases between. The CDR3, as DNA: TGTGCCAGCAGCCCTTTCTCTGGAAACACCATATATTTT. Its protein is CASSPFSGNTIYF. The full variable domain, completed using reference TRBV7-9 and TRBJ1-3, is DTGVSQNPRHKITKRGQNVTFRCDPISEHNRLYWYRQTLGQGPEFLTYFQNEAQLEKSRLLSDRFSAERPKGSFSTLEIQRTEQGDSAMYLCASSPFSGNTIYFGEGSWLTVV.

The chain couples TRBV16 to TRBJ1-5; tentatively, D is TRBD1 (6 bases). CDR3 length equals 15 residues. The germline V and J ends were trimmed by 1 base and 6 bases, with 13 bases remaining between them. Germline V lookup: CDR1 KGHSY, CDR2 FQNENV. CDR3 DNA: TGTGCCAGCAGCCAATTTTCAGGGGCAGGTCAGCCCCAGCATTTT. Protein product: CASSQFSGAGQPQHF.

This chain links TRBV12-3 or TRBV12-4 with TRBJ1-1; D is undetermined. This CDR3 is 13 amino acids long. Trimming took off 4 bases at V and 0 bases at J, with 6 bases between the two ends. The CDR3 DNA reads as TGTGCCAGCAGTTCGGGGATGAACACTGAAGCTTTCTTT. Protein: CASSSGMNTEAFF.

CDR3 sequence reads: CASSQESGTGTDTQYF. The CDR3 DNA sequence: TGTGCCAGCAGCCAAGAGAGCGGGACAGGGACAGATACGCAGTATTTT. The chain carries TRBV3-1 (or the pseudogene TRBV3-2) and TRBJ2-3; 9 bases are shared with TRBD1. Germline CDR1 and CDR2: LGHDT and YNNKEL (reference sequence). The CDR3 loop spans 16 amino acids. Germline trimming cut 0 bases from V and 3 bases from J; bases unmatched to any gene: 4.

The V gene is TRBV4-3, the J gene TRBJ2-7; D is perhaps TRBD1 (6 bases). The V gene's germline CDR1 is LGHNA and CDR2 YSLEER. V was shortened by 3 bases and J by 2 bases, with 17 bases between the two germline ends. The CDR3 length is 16 residues. The CDR3 region has the DNA TGCGCCAGCAGCCATTTGTTAGTGACAGGACCCTACGAGCAGTACTTC. It codes for CASSHLLVTGPYEQYF.

The chain carries TRBV9 and TRBJ1-1, with no clear D. Germline-derived CDR1 and CDR2 are SGDLS and YYNGEE. V lost 4 bases, J lost 0 bases, and 7 bases lay in between. The CDR3 is 13 amino acids. The CDR3 DNA follows: TGTGCCAGCAGCCCCCAGTTGAACACTGAAGCTTTCTTT. Translation gives CASSPQLNTEAFF.

The chain couples TRBV19 to TRBJ1-3; 7 bases are shared with TRBD1. CDR1 is LNHDA and CDR2 is SQIVND in the germline V gene (reference sequence). Losses at the gene ends were 6 bases for V and 6 bases for J; bases not matched to a gene: 11. This CDR3 region has 15 residues. The CDR3 sequence is CASSRTTGVTNTIYF. DNA for the CDR3: TGTGCCAGTAGCCGCACCACAGGGGTGACAAACACCATATATTTT.

This chain uses TRBV27 with TRBJ2-4; 7 nucleotides align to TRBD1. Germline loops: CDR1 MNHEY, CDR2 SMNVEV (reference sequence). This CDR3 has 14 residues. After removal of 5 bases from V and 8 bases from J, the junction contained 9 bases not matched to a gene. In DNA, the CDR3 is TGTGCCAGCAGTCCCCCAGACAGGGAATACATTCAGTACTTC. It specifies CASSPPDREYIQYF.

This clone has just a few counts. The V gene is TRBV5-1, the J gene TRBJ2-5; D call uncertain. In germline, CDR1 is SGHRS, CDR2 YFSETQ. The CDR3 consists of 16 residues. Between the trimmed V and J ends, which lost 3 bases and 4 bases, there was a span of 19 bases. The CDR3 DNA reads as TGCGCCAGCAGCTCCCACCACTTCCGGGTTCCAGAGACCCAGTACTTC. Translated, it gives CASSSHHFRVPETQYF.

The J gene is TRBJ1-5, the V gene TRBV29-1, with D possibly matching TRBD1 (5 bases). CDR1 SQVTM and CDR2 ANQGSEA come from the germline V gene. The V end lost 6 bases, the J end lost 0 bases, and 15 bases lay between the germline ends. The CDR3 contains 15 residues. This chain's CDR3 is CSVTDTLNSNQPQHF. CDR3 coding DNA: TGCAGCGTGACAGACACCCTAAATAGCAATCAGCCCCAGCATTTT.

This clone appeared once. V gene TRBV19 combines with J gene TRBJ2-7; 7 positions match TRBD2. Unmatched junction bases numbered 6, after V lost 4 bases and J lost 6 bases. Germline V gives CDR1 LNHDA, CDR2 SQIVND (reference sequence). The CDR3 has 13 residues. As DNA, the CDR3 is TGTGCCAGTAGTACGACCCGCGGGGGCGAGCAGTACTTC. Its translation: CASSTTRGGEQYF.

The chain joins TRBV3-1 (or the pseudogene TRBV3-2) to TRBJ2-2; 9 bases line up with TRBD1. The CDR3 contains 15 residues. V lost 6 bases, J lost 2 bases, and 4 bases stayed unmatched. Germline-derived CDR1 and CDR2 are LGHDT and YNNKEL (reference sequence). The CDR3 sequence is CASRGQGFNTGELFF. The DNA for the CDR3 is TGTGCCAGCAGGGGACAGGGCTTCAACACCGGGGAGCTGTTTTTT.

The J gene is TRBJ2-3, the V gene TRBV4-2; D is undetermined. Between the trimmed V and J ends, which lost 0 bases and 4 bases, there was a span of 14 bases. Germline V gene lookup returns CDR1 LGHNA and CDR2 YNFKEQ. There are 16 residues in the CDR3. The DNA for the CDR3 is TGTGCCAGCAGCCAAGATTTGACTCTTGGCGCAGATACGCAGTATTTT. Amino acids: CASSQDLTLGADTQYF.

The chain uses TRBV11-2 and TRBJ1-1; TRBD1 aligns across 7 bases. CDR1 and CDR2 from the germline V gene are SGHAT and FQNNGV. The CDR3 has 18 residues. J was trimmed by 6 bases and V by 0 bases; bases with no gene match: 16. CDR3 region: CASSLDPKGATAKAEAFF. The CDR3 region has the DNA TGTGCCAGCAGCTTAGATCCCAAGGGGGCGACAGCTAAAGCTGAAGCTTTCTTT.

The chain recombines TRBV29-1 with TRBJ1-2; a possible D gene is TRBD1 (5 bases). This CDR3 comprises 13 residues. Germline V gene lookup returns CDR1 SQVTM and CDR2 ANQGSEA. V was trimmed by 7 bases and J by 2 bases, leaving 14 bases between them. The CDR3: CSARGGVNYGYTF. CDR3 bases: TGCAGCGCACGAGGAGGGGTAAACTATGGCTACACCTTC.

The count of this clone is one. The chain couples TRBV30 to TRBJ1-3; D is uncertain. CDR1 is GTSNPN, CDR2 SVGIG, per germline (reference sequence). The V end lost 2 bases, the J end lost 0 bases, and 5 bases lay between the germline ends. The CDR3 contains 13 residues. The CDR3 DNA follows: TGTGCCTGGAGTACAGCCTCTGGAAACACCATATATTTT. Translation: CAWSTASGNTIYF.

The chain couples TRBV28 to TRBJ1-3, with a possible D match to TRBD1 (6 bases). This CDR3 has 15 residues. The V end lost 6 bases, the J end lost 0 bases, and 12 bases lay between the germline ends. The germline CDR1 and CDR2 sequences are MDHEN and SYDVKM. The CDR3 loop is CASSEQGHSGNTIYF. CDR3 DNA: TGTGCCAGCAGCGAACAGGGCCACTCTGGAAACACCATATATTTT.

The chain carries TRBV27 and TRBJ2-7; 8 nucleotides line up with TRBD1. V trimming: 3 bases; J trimming: 5 bases; junction bases outside the gene matches: 6. Per germline, CDR1 MNHEY and CDR2 SMNVEV (reference sequence). CDR3 length equals 14 residues. CDR3 in amino acids: CASSFLGQGHEQYF. CDR3 DNA: TGTGCCAGCAGTTTTTTAGGACAGGGCCACGAGCAGTACTTC.

This chain links TRBV29-1 with TRBJ2-1, with 7 nucleotides matching TRBD1. The junction had 9 bases not matched to a gene; V was cut back by 7 bases and J by 0 bases. The CDR3 is 15 amino acids. The germline V gene has CDR1 SQVTM and CDR2 ANQGSEA. The CDR3 protein is CSGIQGLSSYNEQFF. DNA of the CDR3: TGCAGCGGGATACAGGGGTTGAGCTCCTACAATGAGCAGTTCTTC.

The chain has TRBV29-1 and TRBJ2-1; 10 bases match TRBD2. CDR1 is SQVTM, CDR2 ANQGSEA, per germline. The length of the CDR3 is 15 residues. V was pared by 4 bases and J by 8 bases, with 11 bases of the junction left unmatched. The CDR3, as DNA: TGCAGCGTTGCGGGTTTGGCTAGCGGGAGCGATGAGCAGTTCTTC. This gives the protein CSVAGLASGSDEQFF.

This chain links TRBV15 with TRBJ2-7, with TRBD2 identical over 7 bases. CDR1 LNHNV and CDR2 YYDKDF come from the germline V gene (reference sequence). The V segment lost 7 bases and the J segment 0 bases; nucleotides outside the gene matches: 21. This CDR3 is built from 19 residues. Here the CDR3 DNA reads TGTGCCACCAAGCAGGGAGGGATGTCGGGGAGAAGGACCTCCTACGAGCAGTACTTC. This sequence encodes CATKQGGMSGRRTSYEQYF.

V is TRBV9 and J is TRBJ1-2, with a tentative D call TRBD1 (5 bases). This CDR3 is built from 14 residues. The germline V gene has CDR1 SGDLS and CDR2 YYNGEE. Trimming left V 0 bases short and J 3 bases short, with 9 bases between. The CDR3 coding sequence is TGTGCCAGCAGCGTAGTAGGAGGGGACTATGGCTACACCTTC. This gives the protein CASSVVGGDYGYTF.

The rearrangement joins TRBV10-1 to TRBJ2-3; D remains ambiguous. The CDR3 runs 12 residues. Germline values: CDR1 WNHNN, CDR2 SYGVQD (reference sequence). Trimming left V 6 bases short and J 8 bases short, with 12 bases between. The CDR3 here is CASREGLGTQYF. Written as DNA, the CDR3 is TGCGCCAGCAGGGAAGGCCTAGGTACGCAGTATTTT.

The J gene is TRBJ2-1, the V gene TRBV5-6; D not certain. CDR1 is SGHDT, CDR2 YYEEEE, per germline. Trimming stripped 2 bases from V and 0 bases from J, with 9 bases between. The CDR3 contains 15 residues. The CDR3 DNA reads TGTGCCAGCAGCTTTTGGCAAAGCTCCTACAATGAGCAGTTCTTC. Its protein is CASSFWQSSYNEQFF.

The chain links TRBV7-9 to TRBJ1-1; TRBD1 aligns across 9 bases. The CDR3 length is 14 residues. In germline, CDR1 is SEHNR, CDR2 FQNEAQ (reference sequence). J was trimmed by 5 bases and V by 5 bases; bases with no gene match: 6. CDR3: CASSKGQGRTEAFF. CDR3 in DNA: TGTGCCAGCAGCAAGGGACAGGGTCGTACTGAAGCTTTCTTT.

The chain joins TRBV19 to TRBJ2-1, with 7 nucleotides matching TRBD2. Germline trimming cut 4 bases from V and 9 bases from J; bases unmatched to any gene: 3. CDR1 is LNHDA, CDR2 SQIVND, per germline (reference sequence). The CDR3 is made up of 12 amino acids. The CDR3 DNA follows: TGTGCCAGTAGTAGGGGACTACCTGAGCAGTTCTTC. This encodes CASSRGLPEQFF.